One sample yielded the 18 T cell receptor beta chains listed below, sequenced in a study of graft-versus-host responses after intestinal transplantation. TCRdb keeps only in-frame clones here, not all; method: immunoSEQ multiplex PCR. The sample has more than 65,000 clones; around 90% are singletons. These TCRs are of unknown antigen specificity. This sample comprised unstimulated CD8+ T cells sorted from spleen or lymph node cells, obtained before transplant. The receptor set was obtained from a human donor who was the organ donor for an intestinal transplant.

The J gene is TRBJ1-4, the V gene TRBV7-9, with TRBD1 as a possible D gene (6 bases). CDR1 and CDR2 (germline): SEHNR, FQNEAQ (reference sequence). V dropped 5 bases and J dropped 5 bases, with 15 bases sitting between them. The CDR3 contains 15 residues. CDR3 protein: CASSRADRYNEKLFF. CDR3 bases: TGTGCCAGCAGCCGAGCCGACAGGTACAATGAAAAACTGTTTTTT.

The chain carries TRBV2 and TRBJ2-1, with D possibly matching TRBD2 (5 bases). The CDR3 has 16 amino acids. Germline CDR1 reads SNHLY; CDR2 reads FYNNEI. V lost 4 bases and J lost 1, with 14 bases in between. The CDR3: CASSVATGLSYNEQFF. The CDR3 region has the DNA TGTGCCAGCAGTGTAGCAACCGGACTGTCCTACAATGAGCAGTTCTTC.

In nucleotides, the CDR3 is TGTGCCAGCAGTGAGGCGGACACCCCCGGGGAGCTGTTTTTT. Its protein product is CASSEADTPGELFF. V is TRBV6-4 and J is TRBJ2-2; D possibly corresponds to TRBD1 (5 bases). The germline gives CDR1 MRHNA, CDR2 SNTAGT. This CDR3 has 14 amino acids. V was trimmed by 3 bases and J by 6 bases, leaving 11 bases between them.

The chain couples TRBV9 to TRBJ1-2; possible D gene TRBD1, 5 bases. The CDR3 sequence is 14 residues long. The V and J ends lost 3 bases and 4 bases respectively, with 13 bases between them. Germline V gene sequence: CDR1 SGDLS, CDR2 YYNGEE. The CDR3 reads CASSGGASSYGYTF. The DNA for the CDR3 is TGTGCCAGCAGCGGAGGGGCTTCCAGCTATGGCTACACCTTC.

The chain joins TRBV7-3 to TRBJ1-6, with 7 nucleotides matching TRBD1. V was clipped by 5 bases and J by 9 bases; unmatched bases: 4. CDR1 and CDR2 from the germline V gene are SGHTA and FQGTGA. The CDR3 spans 13 residues. CDR3 in amino acids: CASSDRAASPLHF. The CDR3 nucleotides read TGTGCCAGCAGCGACAGGGCGGCTTCACCCCTCCACTTT. The variable domain in full, completed from reference TRBV7-3 and TRBJ1-6, reads GAGVSQTPSNKVTEKGKYVELRCDPISGHTALYWYRQSLGQGPEFLIYFQGTGAADDSGLPNDRFFAVRPEGSVSTLKIQRTERGDSAVYLCASSDRAASPLHFGNGTRLTVT.

This clone was picked up one time. The rearrangement links TRBV7-8 to TRBJ1-1; D is uncertain. Between the trimmed V and J ends, which lost 2 bases and 4 bases, there was a span of 11 bases. CDR3 length: 14 residues. Germline V CDR1 and CDR2: SGHVS, FQNEAQ. CDR3 DNA: TGTGCCAGCAGCTTAAAACCGTGGGGCACTGAAGCTTTCTTT. It codes for CASSLKPWGTEAFF. Complete variable domain (other parts from reference TRBV7-8 and TRBJ1-1): GAGVSQSPRYKVAKRGQDVALRCDPISGHVSLFWYQQALGQGPEFLTYFQNEAQLDKSGLPSDRFFAERPEGSVSTLKIQRTQQEDSAVYLCASSLKPWGTEAFFGQGTRLTVV.

The chain links TRBV13 to TRBJ1-1; D not certain. The CDR3 runs to 12 residues. V lost 3 bases and J lost 9, with 11 bases in between. Germline CDR1 reads PRHDT; CDR2 reads FYEKMQ (reference sequence). The CDR3, as DNA: TGTGCCAGCAGCTTTGAGGGCGGGAAAGCTTTCTTT. Translated, it gives CASSFEGGKAFF.

V usage is TRBV5-5 and J usage is TRBJ2-7, with D perhaps matching TRBD2 (5 bases). Germline lookup yields CDR1 SGHKS and CDR2 YYEKEE (reference sequence). CDR3 size: 12 residues. Trimming removed 4 bases from V and 3 bases from J, with 8 bases in between. CDR3 in amino acids: CASSPGGYEQYF. CDR3 coding DNA: TGTGCCAGCAGCCCTGGAGGCTACGAGCAGTACTTC.

The chain joins TRBV19 to TRBJ2-7; D call uncertain. V shed 8 bases and J shed 1 base, with 15 bases lying between them. From germline, CDR1 is LNHDA and CDR2 SQIVND (reference sequence). The CDR3 consists of 14 residues. The CDR3 region is CASSGFLKSYEQYF. CDR3 bases: TGTGCCAGTTCGGGTTTCCTGAAGTCCTACGAGCAGTACTTC.

The CDR3 here is CASITSPGRNTEAFF. CDR3 nucleotide sequence: TGTGCCAGCATCACATCACCGGGGAGAAACACTGAAGCTTTCTTT. This chain connects TRBV13 to TRBJ1-1; no clear D gene. This CDR3 contains 15 residues. Germline assignment: CDR1 PRHDT and CDR2 FYEKMQ (reference sequence). V lost 7 bases and J 2 bases, leaving 17 bases between the germline ends.

V and J are TRBV4-1 and TRBJ2-7; D is unclear. The CDR3 extends over 15 amino acids. CDR1 MGHRA and CDR2 YSYEKL come from the germline V gene. The V end was cut by 1 base, the J end by 6 bases, with 16 bases between. CDR3 amino acids: CASSQVPGPLGEQYF. In nucleotides, the CDR3 is TGCGCCAGCAGCCAAGTTCCGGGCCCTCTCGGCGAGCAGTACTTC.

The chain uses TRBV14 and TRBJ2-1; 9 bases align to TRBD2. This CDR3 has 16 residues. From germline, CDR1 is SGHDN and CDR2 FVKESK. V was clipped by 3 bases and J by 6 bases; unmatched bases: 9. DNA for the CDR3: TGTGCCAGCAGCCAGGGAAGACTAGCGGTAACCAATGAGCAGTTCTTC. It yields the protein CASSQGRLAVTNEQFF.

This clone has a single count. This sequence joins TRBV20-1 and TRBJ1-1; D unclear. The CDR3 has 11 residues. With 5 bases removed from V and 8 bases from J, the gap between germline ends came to 12 bases. The germline CDR1 and CDR2 sequences are DFQATT and SNEGSKA (reference sequence). The CDR3 sequence: CSADAEGEAFF. DNA of the CDR3: TGCAGTGCTGACGCCGAAGGAGAAGCTTTCTTT.

CDR3 sequence reads: CASSFLEGQPQHF. CDR3 coding DNA: TGTGCCAGCAGTTTTCTTGAGGGGCAGCCCCAGCATTTT. The chain has TRBV27 and TRBJ1-5; a weak D match, TRBD1 (5 bases). This CDR3 has 13 amino acids. CDR1 MNHEY and CDR2 SMNVEV come from the germline V gene (reference sequence). The ends were cut back, 3 bases at V and 7 bases at J, with 10 bases in the middle.

The rearrangement joins TRBV10-3 to TRBJ2-5, with a weak D call TRBD2 (6 bases). Germline assignment: CDR1 ENHRY and CDR2 SYGVKD. The V end lost 3 bases, the J end lost 2 bases, and 10 bases lay between the germline ends. The CDR3 totals 14 residues. CDR3 protein: CAISDYGSQETQYF. DNA of the CDR3: TGTGCCATCAGTGATTACGGGAGTCAAGAGACCCAGTACTTC.

V gene TRBV11-2 combines with J gene TRBJ2-2, with D possibly matching TRBD2 (6 bases). The germline CDR1 and CDR2 sequences are SGHAT and FQNNGV. CDR3 length: 15 residues. V was shortened by 2 bases and J by 5 bases, with 12 bases between the two germline ends. The CDR3 coding sequence is TGTGCCAGCAGCTTATGGGCTAGCGCAACCGGGGAGCTGTTTTTT. Translated, it gives CASSLWASATGELFF.

This clone was seen only a few times. This chain uses TRBV19 with TRBJ2-7; D might be TRBD1 (6 bases). This CDR3 region has 14 residues. Trimming cost V 3 bases and J 5 bases, with 14 bases left between them. Germline CDR1 LNHDA, CDR2 SQIVND (reference sequence). Here the CDR3 reads CASSIFSRGNEQYF. The DNA for the CDR3 is TGTGCCAGTAGTATTTTTTCCAGGGGCAACGAGCAGTACTTC.

V is TRBV27 and J is TRBJ1-2; no firm D call. The CDR3 runs 13 residues. Germline-derived CDR1 and CDR2 are MNHEY and SMNVEV (reference sequence). The V end lost 3 bases, the J end lost 2 bases, and 7 bases lay between the germline ends. CDR3 sequence (DNA): TGTGCCAGCAGTTTTTCAGGAAACTATGGCTACACCTTC. It is translated as CASSFSGNYGYTF.